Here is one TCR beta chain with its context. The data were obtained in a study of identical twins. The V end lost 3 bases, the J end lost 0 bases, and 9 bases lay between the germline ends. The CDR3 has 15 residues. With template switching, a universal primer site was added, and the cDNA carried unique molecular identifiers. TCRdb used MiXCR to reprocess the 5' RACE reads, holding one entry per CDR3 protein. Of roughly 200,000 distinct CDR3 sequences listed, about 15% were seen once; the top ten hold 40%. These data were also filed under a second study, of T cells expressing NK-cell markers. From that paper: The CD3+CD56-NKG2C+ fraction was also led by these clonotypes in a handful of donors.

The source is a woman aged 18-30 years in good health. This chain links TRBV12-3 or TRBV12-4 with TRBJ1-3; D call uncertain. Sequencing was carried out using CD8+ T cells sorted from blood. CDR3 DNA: TGTGCCAGCAGTTTGACACTGAACTCTGGAAACACCATATATTTT. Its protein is CASSLTLNSGNTIYF.